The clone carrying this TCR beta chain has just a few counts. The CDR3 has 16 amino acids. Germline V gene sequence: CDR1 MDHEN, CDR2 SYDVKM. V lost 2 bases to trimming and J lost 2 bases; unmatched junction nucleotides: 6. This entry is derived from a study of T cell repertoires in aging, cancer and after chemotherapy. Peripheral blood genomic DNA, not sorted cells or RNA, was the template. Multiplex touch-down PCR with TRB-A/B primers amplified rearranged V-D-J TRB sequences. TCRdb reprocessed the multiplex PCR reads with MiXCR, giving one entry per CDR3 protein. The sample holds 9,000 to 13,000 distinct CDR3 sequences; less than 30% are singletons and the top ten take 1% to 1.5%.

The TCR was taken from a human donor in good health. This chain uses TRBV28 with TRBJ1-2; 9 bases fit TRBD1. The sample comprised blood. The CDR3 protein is CASSLPDRGKNYGYTF. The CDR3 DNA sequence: TGTGCCAGCAGTTTACCTGACAGGGGGAAAAACTATGGCTACACCTTC.